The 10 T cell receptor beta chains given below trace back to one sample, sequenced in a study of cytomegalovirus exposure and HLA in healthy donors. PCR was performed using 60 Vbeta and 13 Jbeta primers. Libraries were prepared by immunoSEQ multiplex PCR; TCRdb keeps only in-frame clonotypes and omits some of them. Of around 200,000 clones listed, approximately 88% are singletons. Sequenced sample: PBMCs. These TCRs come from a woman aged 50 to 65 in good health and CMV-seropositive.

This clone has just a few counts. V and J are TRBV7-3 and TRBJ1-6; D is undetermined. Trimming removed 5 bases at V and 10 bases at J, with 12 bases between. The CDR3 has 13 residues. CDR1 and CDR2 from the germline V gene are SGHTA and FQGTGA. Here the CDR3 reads CASSLDGVSPLHF. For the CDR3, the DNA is TGTGCCAGCAGCCTGGACGGGGTGTCACCCCTCCACTTT.

CDR3 protein: CASSSRRGGEYNEQFF. CDR3 sequence (DNA): TGTGCCAGCAGCTCGCGCCGCGGGGGGGAGTACAATGAGCAGTTCTTC. V and J are TRBV5-4 and TRBJ2-1; TRBD2 matches 9 bases. The length of the CDR3 is 16 residues. Germline-derived CDR1 and CDR2 are SGHNT and YYREEE (reference sequence). V was pared by 3 bases and J by 4 bases, with 8 bases of the junction left unmatched.

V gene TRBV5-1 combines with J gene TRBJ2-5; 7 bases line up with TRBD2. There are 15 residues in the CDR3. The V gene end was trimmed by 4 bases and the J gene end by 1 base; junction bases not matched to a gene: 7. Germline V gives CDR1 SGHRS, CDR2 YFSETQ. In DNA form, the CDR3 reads TGCGCCAGCAGCCAGACGGGGGGTACCCAAGAGACCCAGTACTTC. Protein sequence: CASSQTGGTQETQYF.

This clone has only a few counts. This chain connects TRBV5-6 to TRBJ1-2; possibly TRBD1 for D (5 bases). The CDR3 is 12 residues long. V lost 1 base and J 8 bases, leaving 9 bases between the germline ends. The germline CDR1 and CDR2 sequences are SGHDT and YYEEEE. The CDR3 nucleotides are TGTGCCAGCAGCTTGCCAGGGCTCGGCTACACCTTC. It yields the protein CASSLPGLGYTF.

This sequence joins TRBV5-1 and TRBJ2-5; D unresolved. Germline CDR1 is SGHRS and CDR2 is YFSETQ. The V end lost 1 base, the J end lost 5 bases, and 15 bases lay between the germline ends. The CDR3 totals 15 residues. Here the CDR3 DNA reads TGCGCCAGCAGCTTGTTTGTGAGCGCGCGGGAGACCCAGTACTTC. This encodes CASSLFVSARETQYF.

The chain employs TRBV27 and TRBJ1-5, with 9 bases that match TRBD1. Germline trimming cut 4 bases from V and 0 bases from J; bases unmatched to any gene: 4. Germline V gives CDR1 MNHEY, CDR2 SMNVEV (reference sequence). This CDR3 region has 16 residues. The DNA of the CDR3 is TGTGCCAGCAGTTCAACAGGGGGCAGTAGCAATCAGCCCCAGCATTTT. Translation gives CASSSTGGSSNQPQHF.

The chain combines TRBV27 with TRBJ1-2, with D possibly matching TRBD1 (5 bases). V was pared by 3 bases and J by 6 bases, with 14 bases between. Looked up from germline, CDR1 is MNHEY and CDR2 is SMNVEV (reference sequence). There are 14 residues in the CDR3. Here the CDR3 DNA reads TGTGCCAGCAGTTTTTTTGGGGCGCGACATGGCTACACCTTC. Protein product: CASSFFGARHGYTF.

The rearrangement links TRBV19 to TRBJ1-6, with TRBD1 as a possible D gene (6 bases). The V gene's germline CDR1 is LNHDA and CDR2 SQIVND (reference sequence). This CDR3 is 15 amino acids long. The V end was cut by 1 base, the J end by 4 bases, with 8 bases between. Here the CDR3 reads CASSIGQVYNSPLHF. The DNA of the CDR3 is TGTGCCAGTAGTATAGGACAGGTTTATAATTCACCCCTCCACTTT.

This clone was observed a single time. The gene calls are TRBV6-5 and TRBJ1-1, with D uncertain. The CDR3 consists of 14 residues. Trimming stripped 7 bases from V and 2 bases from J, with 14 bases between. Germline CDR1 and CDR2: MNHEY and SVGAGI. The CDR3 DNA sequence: TGTGCCAGCACTTATTATGGAGAAAACACTGAAGCTTTCTTT. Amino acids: CASTYYGENTEAFF.

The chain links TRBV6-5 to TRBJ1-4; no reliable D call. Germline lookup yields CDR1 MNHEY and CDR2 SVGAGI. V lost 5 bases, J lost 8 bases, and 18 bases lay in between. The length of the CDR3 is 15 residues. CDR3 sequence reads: CASSGGIAGGEKLFF. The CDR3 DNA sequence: TGTGCCAGCAGTGGAGGAATCGCAGGAGGAGAAAAACTGTTTTTT.